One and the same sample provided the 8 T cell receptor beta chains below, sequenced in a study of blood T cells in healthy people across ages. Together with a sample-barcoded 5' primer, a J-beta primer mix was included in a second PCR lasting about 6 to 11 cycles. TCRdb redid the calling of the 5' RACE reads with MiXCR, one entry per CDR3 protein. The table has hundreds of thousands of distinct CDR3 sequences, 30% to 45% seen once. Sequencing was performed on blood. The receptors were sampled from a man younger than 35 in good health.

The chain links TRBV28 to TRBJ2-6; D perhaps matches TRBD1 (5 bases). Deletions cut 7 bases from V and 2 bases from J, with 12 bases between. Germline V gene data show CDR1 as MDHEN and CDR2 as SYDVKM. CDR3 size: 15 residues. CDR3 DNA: TGTGCCAGCATTCCAGGGTGTACTGGGGCCAACGTCCTGACTTTC. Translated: CASIPGCTGANVLTF.

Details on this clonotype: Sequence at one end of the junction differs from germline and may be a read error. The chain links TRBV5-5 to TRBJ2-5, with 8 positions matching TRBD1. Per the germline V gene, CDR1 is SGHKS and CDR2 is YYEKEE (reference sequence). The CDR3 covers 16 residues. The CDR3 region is CANSPRTGTEQETQYF. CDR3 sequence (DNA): TGTGCCAACAGCCCTCGGACAGGGACGGAACAAGAGACCCAGTACTTC.

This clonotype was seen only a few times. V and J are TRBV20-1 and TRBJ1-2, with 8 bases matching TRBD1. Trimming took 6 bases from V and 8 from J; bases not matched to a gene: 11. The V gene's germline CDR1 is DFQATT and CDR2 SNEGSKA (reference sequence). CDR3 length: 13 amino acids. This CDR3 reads CSARAGGTGGYTF. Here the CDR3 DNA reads TGCAGTGCCCGCGCAGGGGGCACAGGGGGCTACACCTTC.

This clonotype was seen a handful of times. CDR3 region: CASSTLANTEAFF. CDR3 sequence (DNA): TGTGCCAGCAGCACTCTGGCGAACACTGAAGCTTTCTTT. The V gene is TRBV7-2, the J gene TRBJ1-1; D gene ambiguous. Per germline, CDR1 SGHTA and CDR2 FQGNSA. The CDR3 covers 13 residues. Trimming stripped 5 bases from V and 1 base from J, with 8 bases between.

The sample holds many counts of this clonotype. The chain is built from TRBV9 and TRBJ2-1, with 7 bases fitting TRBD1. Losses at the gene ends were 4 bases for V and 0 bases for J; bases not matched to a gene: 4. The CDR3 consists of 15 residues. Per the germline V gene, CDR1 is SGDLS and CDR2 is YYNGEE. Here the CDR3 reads CASSPEGASYNEQFF. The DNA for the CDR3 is TGTGCCAGCAGCCCAGAGGGGGCCTCCTACAATGAGCAGTTCTTC.

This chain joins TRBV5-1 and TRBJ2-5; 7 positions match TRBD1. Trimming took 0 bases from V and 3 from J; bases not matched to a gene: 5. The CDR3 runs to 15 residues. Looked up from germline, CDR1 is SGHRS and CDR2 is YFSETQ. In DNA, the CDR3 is TGCGCCAGCAGCTTGGACAGGGGTTTGGAAGAGACCCAGTACTTC. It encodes CASSLDRGLEETQYF.

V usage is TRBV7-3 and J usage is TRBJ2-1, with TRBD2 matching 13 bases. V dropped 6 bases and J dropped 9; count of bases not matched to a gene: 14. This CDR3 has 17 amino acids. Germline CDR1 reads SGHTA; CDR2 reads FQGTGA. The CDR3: CASSVTSGGARFSEQFF. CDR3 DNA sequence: TGTGCCAGCAGTGTTACTAGCGGGGGGGCCCGTTTCAGTGAGCAGTTCTTC.

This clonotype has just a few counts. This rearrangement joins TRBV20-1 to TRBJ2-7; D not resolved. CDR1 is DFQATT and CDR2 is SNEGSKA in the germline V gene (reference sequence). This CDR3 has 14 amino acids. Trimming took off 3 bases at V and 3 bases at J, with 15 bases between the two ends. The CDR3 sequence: CSARPGQIIYEQYF. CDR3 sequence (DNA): TGCAGTGCTAGGCCCGGGCAGATTATCTACGAGCAGTACTTC.